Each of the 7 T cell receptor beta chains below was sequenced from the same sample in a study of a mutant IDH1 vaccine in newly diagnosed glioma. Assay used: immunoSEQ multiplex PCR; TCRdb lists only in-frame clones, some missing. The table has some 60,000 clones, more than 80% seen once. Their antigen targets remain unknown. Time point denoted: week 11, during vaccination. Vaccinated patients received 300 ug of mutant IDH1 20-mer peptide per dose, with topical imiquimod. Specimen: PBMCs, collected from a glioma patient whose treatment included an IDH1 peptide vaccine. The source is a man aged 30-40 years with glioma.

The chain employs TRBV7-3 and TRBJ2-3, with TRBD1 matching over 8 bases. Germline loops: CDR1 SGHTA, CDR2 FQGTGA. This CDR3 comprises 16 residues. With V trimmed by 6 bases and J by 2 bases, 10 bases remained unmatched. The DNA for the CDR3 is TGTGCCAGCAGTCGCCTACCGGGACAGGTCACAGATACGCAGTATTTT. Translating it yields CASSRLPGQVTDTQYF.

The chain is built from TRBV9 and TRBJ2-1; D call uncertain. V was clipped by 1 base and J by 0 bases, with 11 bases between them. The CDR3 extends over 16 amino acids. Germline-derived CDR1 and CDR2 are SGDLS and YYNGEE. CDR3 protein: CASSVNSPSSYNEQFF. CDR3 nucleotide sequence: TGTGCCAGCAGCGTAAACTCCCCGAGCTCCTACAATGAGCAGTTCTTC.

The CDR3 loop is CATQELNYGYTF. The CDR3 DNA reads as TGTGCCACCCAAGAACTTAACTATGGCTACACCTTC. The V and J genes are TRBV28 and TRBJ1-2, with D unclear. The ends were cut back, 10 bases at V and 1 base at J, with 10 bases in the middle. The CDR3 length is 12 residues. The germline V gene encodes CDR1 MDHEN and CDR2 SYDVKM.

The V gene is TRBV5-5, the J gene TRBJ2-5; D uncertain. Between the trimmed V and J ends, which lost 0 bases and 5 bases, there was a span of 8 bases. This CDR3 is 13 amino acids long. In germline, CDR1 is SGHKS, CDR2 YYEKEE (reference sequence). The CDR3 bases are TGTGCCAGCAGCTTGGTCGGCTGGGAGACCCAGTACTTC. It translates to CASSLVGWETQYF. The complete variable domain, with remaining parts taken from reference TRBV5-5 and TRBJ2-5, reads DAGVTQSPTHLIKTRGQQVTLRCSPISGHKSVSWYQQVLGQGPQFIFQYYEKEERGRGNFPDRFSARQFPNYSSELNVNALLLGDSALYLCASSLVGWETQYFGPGTRLLVL.

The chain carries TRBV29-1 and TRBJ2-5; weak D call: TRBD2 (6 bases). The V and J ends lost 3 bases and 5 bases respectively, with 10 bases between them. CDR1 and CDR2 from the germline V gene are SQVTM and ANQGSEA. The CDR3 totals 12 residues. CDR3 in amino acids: CSVDRRDETQYF. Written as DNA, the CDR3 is TGCAGCGTTGACAGGAGGGATGAGACCCAGTACTTC.

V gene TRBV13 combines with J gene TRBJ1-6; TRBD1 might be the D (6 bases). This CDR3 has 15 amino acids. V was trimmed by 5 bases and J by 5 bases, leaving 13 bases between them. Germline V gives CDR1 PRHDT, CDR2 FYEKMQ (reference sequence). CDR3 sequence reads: CASSLNRANNSPLHF. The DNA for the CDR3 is TGTGCCAGCAGCCTTAACAGGGCGAATAATTCACCCCTCCACTTT.

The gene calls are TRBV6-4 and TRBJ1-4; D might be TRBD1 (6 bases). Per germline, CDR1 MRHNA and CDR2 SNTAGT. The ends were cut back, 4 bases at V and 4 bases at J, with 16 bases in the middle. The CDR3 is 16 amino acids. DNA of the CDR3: TGTGCCAGCAGTGCCACGTGGACAGTGGTTAATGAAAAACTGTTTTTT. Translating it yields CASSATWTVVNEKLFF.